This T cell receptor beta chain was documented in a study of identical twins. Study-wide points: Clonotypes of the beta chain that were abundant in cord blood carried fewer insertions (memory repertoires showed none).

Through template switching, a universal primer site was introduced, and the cDNA contained unique molecular identifiers. Each CDR3 protein gets one entry after TCRdb re-called the 5' RACE reads with MiXCR. The sample shows fewer than 900,000 distinct CDR3 sequences, around a sixth of them seen only once. Germline V lookup: CDR1 ENHRY, CDR2 SYGVKD. J gave up 7 bases and V 3 bases, and 5 bases lay outside the gene matches. This CDR3 has 14 amino acids. This clonotype has just a few counts. The antigen is unknown. This same sample was also part of a study on T cells expressing NK-cell markers. That source notes: It was from sorted CD3+CD56+NKG2C+, CD3+CD56+NKG2C- and CD3+CD56-NKG2C+ T cells that TCR beta repertoires came. In four donors, these clonotypes also led the CD3+CD56-NKG2C+ fraction.

The sequence came from a woman aged 18-35 years in good health. The sequenced material came from PBMCs. This chain links TRBV10-3 with TRBJ2-2, with 7 positions matching TRBD1. The CDR3 reads CAISDSRGLGELFF. The CDR3 nucleotides are TGTGCCATCAGTGATTCGAGGGGGCTCGGGGAGCTGTTTTTT.